The 32 T cell receptor beta chains below were found in one sample sequenced in a study of T-cell reconstitution after alpha-beta-depleted transplantation in children. Unique molecular identifiers were used in preparing the TCRbeta library. TCRdb reanalysed the PCR reads using MiXCR and keeps one entry per CDR3 protein. The sample lists around 450,000 distinct CDR3 sequences, more than 9% occurring once. This specimen was PBMCs, taken before TCRalphabeta/CD19-depleted stem cell transplant. The receptors stem from a child younger than 10 with inherited bone marrow failure, due to receive a stem cell transplant.

This clonotype has a count of ten or more. CDR3 DNA sequence: TGCGCCAGCAGCATAGGACTAGCGTGGACCTACGAGCAGTACTTC. As protein: CASSIGLAWTYEQYF. The chain links TRBV5-1 to TRBJ2-7, with 9 bases identical to TRBD2. In germline, CDR1 is SGHRS, CDR2 YFSETQ. The trim removed 4 bases at V and 2 bases at J, leaving 7 bases unmatched. The CDR3 loop spans 15 amino acids.

This clonotype was recorded many times. The J gene is TRBJ1-3, the V gene TRBV5-6; D remains unclear. The V gene's germline CDR1 is SGHDT and CDR2 YYEEEE. The CDR3 loop spans 13 amino acids. Deletions cut 0 bases from V and 7 bases from J, with 8 bases between. CDR3 protein: CASSLEPGNTIYF. The CDR3 DNA follows: TGTGCCAGCAGCTTGGAACCCGGGAACACCATATATTTT.

This clonotype was seen many times. The V and J genes are TRBV29-1 and TRBJ2-1; D gene unclear. Germline-derived CDR1 and CDR2 are SQVTM and ANQGSEA. The CDR3 length is 10 residues. V shed 4 bases and J shed 8 bases, with 6 bases lying between them. CDR3 protein: CSVGRDEQFF. The CDR3, as DNA: TGCAGCGTTGGAAGAGATGAGCAGTTCTTC.

The chain couples TRBV19 to TRBJ1-2; unclear D gene. The CDR3 contains 11 residues. Trimming stripped 5 bases from V and 3 bases from J, with 4 bases between. CDR1 LNHDA and CDR2 SQIVND come from the germline V gene (reference sequence). The chain's CDR3 is CASSAYYGYTF. The CDR3 region has the DNA TGTGCCAGTAGTGCCTACTATGGCTACACCTTC.

This clonotype was counted many times. This chain connects TRBV7-9 to TRBJ1-1; D gene ambiguous. The germline V gene has CDR1 SEHNR and CDR2 FQNEAQ (reference sequence). CDR3 length: 16 residues. Trimming stripped 6 bases from V and 4 bases from J, with 21 bases between. The CDR3 loop reads CASRPKVFVSSTEAFF. The CDR3 region has the DNA TGTGCCAGCAGGCCCAAAGTCTTCGTGTCTTCCACTGAAGCTTTCTTT.

At least ten counts were recorded for this clonotype. This chain connects TRBV20-1 to TRBJ1-2, with D maybe TRBD1 (6 bases). Trimming stripped 4 bases from V and 4 bases from J, with 10 bases between. CDR3 length: 12 amino acids. Germline V gene data show CDR1 as DFQATT and CDR2 as SNEGSKA (reference sequence). CDR3 in DNA: TGCAGTGCTACCCTGGACAGCTATGGCTACACCTTC. Its translation: CSATLDSYGYTF.

In this sample, this clonotype turned up many times. The rearrangement links TRBV2 to TRBJ1-5; a possible D gene is TRBD1 (6 bases). The CDR3 is made up of 14 amino acids. Germline V gene lookup returns CDR1 SNHLY and CDR2 FYNNEI. Trimming removed 4 bases from V and 7 bases from J, with 14 bases in between. The CDR3: CASSAGGREQPQHF. The CDR3, as DNA: TGTGCCAGCAGTGCTGGGGGCAGGGAGCAGCCCCAGCATTTT.

J is TRBJ2-2 and V is TRBV7-9; D may be TRBD1 (5 bases). With 8 bases removed from V and 1 base from J, the gap between germline ends came to 17 bases. Germline assignment: CDR1 SEHNR and CDR2 FQNEAQ (reference sequence). The CDR3 loop spans 16 amino acids. The DNA of the CDR3 is TGTGCCAGCCAACAGGCACCCCTCATGAACACCGGGGAGCTGTTTTTT. The encoded protein is CASQQAPLMNTGELFF.

This clonotype has at least ten counts. CDR3 nucleotide sequence: TGTGCCAGCAGGGACAGGGAGGAGCAGTTCTTC. Translated, it gives CASRDREEQFF. The chain uses TRBV12-3 or TRBV12-4 and TRBJ2-1, with 8 bases aligning to TRBD1. The CDR3 loop spans 11 amino acids. J gave up 10 bases and V 6 bases, and 2 bases lay outside the gene matches.

This clonotype was picked up many times. V gene TRBV4-1 combines with J gene TRBJ2-7, with D unclear. Trimming pared 1 base from V and 1 base from J, leaving 14 bases between. The CDR3 contains 16 residues. In germline, CDR1 is MGHRA, CDR2 YSYEKL. CDR3 sequence: CASSQVGESPSYEQYF. The CDR3, as DNA: TGCGCCAGCAGCCAAGTTGGCGAATCCCCGTCCTACGAGCAGTACTTC.

In this sample, this clonotype turned up many times. The chain has TRBV12-3 or TRBV12-4 and TRBJ2-7; D call uncertain. The CDR3 covers 14 residues. Trimming removed 3 bases from V and 2 bases from J, with 11 bases in between. The CDR3 DNA follows: TGTGCCAGCAGTTTCTCCCTCGAACCCTACGAGCAGTACTTC. It codes for CASSFSLEPYEQYF.

This rearrangement joins TRBV29-1 to TRBJ2-2; tentatively, D is TRBD2 (6 bases). This CDR3 region has 15 residues. V lost 8 bases and J 1 base, leaving 17 bases between the germline ends. Germline values: CDR1 SQVTM, CDR2 ANQGSEA. Here the CDR3 reads CSITWTGENTGELFF. The CDR3 DNA sequence: TGCAGCATCACGTGGACGGGGGAGAACACCGGGGAGCTGTTTTTT.

The V gene is TRBV6-1, the J gene TRBJ2-7, with a weak D call TRBD2 (6 bases). Germline V gene data show CDR1 as MNHNS and CDR2 as SASEGT. The CDR3 contains 15 residues. Trimming left V 2 bases short and J 5 bases short, with 16 bases between. The CDR3 DNA reads TGTGCCAGCAGTGAACTGACGGGTGGAGGGAACGAGCAGTACTTC. Protein sequence: CASSELTGGGNEQYF.

This clonotype has at least ten counts. The chain has TRBV29-1 and TRBJ1-2, with a tentative D call TRBD1 (5 bases). This CDR3 is 11 amino acids long. Trimming took off 5 bases at V and 4 bases at J, with 8 bases between the two ends. CDR1 and CDR2 (germline): SQVTM, ANQGSEA. The CDR3 DNA reads TGCAGCGTTCCAGGGTCCTATGGCTACACCTTC. It is translated as CSVPGSYGYTF.

Ten or more counts support this clonotype. The chain uses TRBV5-1 and TRBJ2-1; D gene unclear. The V end lost 0 bases, the J end lost 8 bases, and 9 bases lay between the germline ends. The germline V gene has CDR1 SGHRS and CDR2 YFSETQ. This CDR3 is 13 amino acids long. The CDR3 DNA sequence: TGCGCCAGCAGCTTGGCGCCCGGGTATGAGCAGTTCTTC. It codes for CASSLAPGYEQFF.

This clonotype was found many times. The rearrangement links TRBV6-5 to TRBJ2-1; D is ambiguous. V was trimmed by 2 bases and J by 12 bases, leaving 20 bases between them. The CDR3 totals 15 residues. Germline V gives CDR1 MNHEY, CDR2 SVGAGI. This chain's CDR3 is CASSYQAQKTPGQFF. The CDR3 DNA sequence: TGTGCCAGCAGTTACCAGGCACAAAAGACCCCCGGGCAGTTCTTC.

Many counts were recorded for this clonotype. The rearrangement links TRBV18 to TRBJ2-7; D might be TRBD1 (5 bases). Trimming pared 1 base from V and 2 bases from J, leaving 15 bases between. The CDR3 consists of 16 residues. Germline CDR1 KGHSH, CDR2 LQKENI. CDR3 sequence: CASSPLVQGSPYEQYF. In DNA form, the CDR3 reads TGTGCCAGCTCACCACTTGTGCAGGGATCACCCTACGAGCAGTACTTC.

The sample holds many counts of this clonotype. The chain combines TRBV20-1 with TRBJ1-5; 8 positions match TRBD1. V was clipped by 3 bases and J by 9 bases; unmatched bases: 10. The CDR3 has 14 amino acids. The germline V gene has CDR1 DFQATT and CDR2 SNEGSKA (reference sequence). The DNA of the CDR3 is TGCAGTGCTAGTGGGGGACAGGCTAATGGGCCCCAGCATTTT. Translation: CSASGGQANGPQHF.

This clonotype was counted ten times or more. V and J are TRBV27 and TRBJ2-3; D unresolved. Germline V gene lookup returns CDR1 MNHEY and CDR2 SMNVEV (reference sequence). The V gene lost 0 bases and the J gene lost 4 bases, with 5 bases spanning the gap. The CDR3 is made up of 13 amino acids. For the CDR3, the DNA is TGTGCCAGCAGTTTATCCAGCGCAGATACGCAGTATTTT. It codes for CASSLSSADTQYF.

This clonotype has a count of ten or more. The chain recombines TRBV9 with TRBJ2-2; the D gene is possibly TRBD2 (5 bases). The CDR3 runs to 16 residues. V lost 0 bases, J lost 0 bases, and 9 bases lay in between. Germline CDR1 SGDLS, CDR2 YYNGEE. The CDR3 sequence: CASSVVGNPNTGELFF. In DNA, the CDR3 is TGTGCCAGCAGCGTAGTCGGGAACCCGAACACCGGGGAGCTGTTTTTT.

Of note for this clonotype: A much larger clonotype is one base distant, so this may be a read error. The rearrangement links TRBV5-1 to TRBJ2-5; tentative D call: TRBD2 (6 bases). Germline CDR1 is SGHRS and CDR2 is YFSETQ. This CDR3 is 11 amino acids long. This chain's CDR3 is CASSVRETLYF. Here the CDR3 DNA reads TGCGCCAGCAGCGTTCGGGAGACCCTGTACTTC.

The rearrangement uses TRBV9 and TRBJ1-2; 10 nucleotides match TRBD1. In germline, CDR1 is SGDLS, CDR2 YYNGEE. The CDR3 is 14 residues long. V lost 3 bases, J lost 7 bases, and 6 bases stayed unmatched. The CDR3 bases are TGTGCCAGCAGCGCGTCGACAGGGGGCTCTGGCTACACCTTC. Its translation is CASSASTGGSGYTF.

This clonotype was found many times. The rearrangement links TRBV20-1 to TRBJ2-7, with D perhaps TRBD1 (6 bases). Trimming stripped 5 bases from V and 4 bases from J, with 15 bases between. The CDR3 consists of 13 residues. Germline-derived CDR1 and CDR2 are DFQATT and SNEGSKA (reference sequence). CDR3 coding DNA: TGCAGTGCTTACAAACCGGGACAATACGAGCAGTACTTC. Amino acid sequence: CSAYKPGQYEQYF.

This clonotype was observed at least ten times. The chain combines TRBV9 with TRBJ1-1, with D tentatively TRBD1 (6 bases). From germline, CDR1 is SGDLS and CDR2 YYNGEE. The CDR3 contains 15 residues. The germline V and J ends were trimmed by 3 bases and 4 bases, with 16 bases remaining between them. As DNA, the CDR3 is TGTGCCAGCAGCGCGCCCGAGGGGGGTTTCACTGAAGCTTTCTTT. Translation: CASSAPEGGFTEAFF.

This clonotype has a count of ten or more. This chain links TRBV13 with TRBJ1-1; D remains ambiguous. The CDR3 covers 13 residues. Germline loops: CDR1 PRHDT, CDR2 FYEKMQ (reference sequence). With 2 bases removed from V and 3 bases from J, the gap between germline ends came to 7 bases. The CDR3 loop reads CASSLNSDTEAFF. The CDR3 region has the DNA TGTGCCAGCAGCTTAAATTCGGACACTGAAGCTTTCTTT.

This chain joins TRBV5-1 and TRBJ2-5, with 8 positions matching TRBD2. The CDR3 loop spans 16 amino acids. V was clipped by 4 bases and J by 0 bases; unmatched bases: 8. The germline V gene encodes CDR1 SGHRS and CDR2 YFSETQ. The CDR3 reads CASSPQGLAYQETQYF. CDR3 sequence (DNA): TGCGCCAGCAGCCCCCAAGGACTAGCCTACCAAGAGACCCAGTACTTC.

Many counts were recorded for this clonotype. This chain links TRBV4-3 with TRBJ2-7, with 7 bases aligning to TRBD2. CDR1 and CDR2 (germline): LGHNA, YSLEER. The CDR3 totals 16 residues. Trimming cost V 0 bases and J 7 bases; bases outside gene matches: 12. CDR3 region: CASSQDAAGEFGEQYF. DNA of the CDR3: TGCGCCAGCAGCCAAGATGCGGCGGGGGAATTTGGGGAGCAGTACTTC.

Ten or more counts support this clonotype. The genes are TRBV20-1 and TRBJ1-2; D is perhaps TRBD1 (5 bases). Deletions cut 3 bases from V and 5 bases from J, with 19 bases between. Per germline, CDR1 DFQATT and CDR2 SNEGSKA (reference sequence). This CDR3 has 15 residues. The CDR3 DNA is TGCAGTGCTAGGCCCGAACCCAGGGCGGGATATGGCTACACCTTC. Translated: CSARPEPRAGYGYTF.

Concerning this clonotype itself: This may be a read error: a much more frequent sequence differs by one nucleotide. The chain recombines TRBV6-5 with TRBJ2-7, with a possible D match to TRBD1 (6 bases). The CDR3 spans 13 residues. Looked up from germline, CDR1 is MNHEY and CDR2 is SVGAGI. The ends were cut back, 2 bases at V and 2 bases at J, with 7 bases in the middle. The CDR3 coding sequence is TGTGCCAGCAGTTACCGGACAGCCTACGAGCAGTACGTC. Its translation is CASSYRTAYEQYV.

The sample holds a few counts of this clonotype. The chain combines TRBV20-1 with TRBJ2-1, with D possibly matching TRBD2 (6 bases). This CDR3 is 14 amino acids long. V was pared by 3 bases and J by 4 bases, with 13 bases between. Germline V gene sequence: CDR1 DFQATT, CDR2 SNEGSKA (reference sequence). CDR3 loop: CSARRRGRYNEQFF. The CDR3 DNA reads as TGCAGTGCTAGGCGGCGGGGCCGATACAATGAGCAGTTCTTC.

The chain links TRBV7-9 to TRBJ2-1; 9 bases align to TRBD1. The CDR3 extends over 13 amino acids. Germline V lookup: CDR1 SEHNR, CDR2 FQNEAQ (reference sequence). The V segment lost 6 bases and the J segment 10 bases; nucleotides outside the gene matches: 7. CDR3 loop: CASRLQGAGEQFF. The CDR3 nucleotides are TGTGCCAGCAGGCTACAGGGGGCAGGGGAGCAGTTCTTC.

This clonotype was detected ten times or more. This rearrangement joins TRBV27 to TRBJ1-5; D gene unclear. V was shortened by 3 bases and J by 3 bases, with 9 bases between the two germline ends. The germline V gene encodes CDR1 MNHEY and CDR2 SMNVEV (reference sequence). This CDR3 comprises 14 residues. CDR3 nucleotides: TGTGCCAGCAGTTTTGATGGAGCCAATCAGCCCCAGCATTTT. It is translated as CASSFDGANQPQHF.